A single sample gave rise to the 24 T cell receptor beta chains below, sequenced in a study of shared clonotypes between healthy human individuals. The protocol was immunoSEQ multiplex PCR, while the TCRdb copy is restricted to in-frame clones and leaves out a portion. The sample has 2 million to 2.5 million clones, roughly 90% seen once. The specimen was naive CD4+ T cells from PBMCs. The subset was: CD45RA+ positively selected. The receptors were sampled from a man aged 18 to 29 in good health. Some clones in this sample may be carry-over from other donors' samples.

This clone has only one observation. The J gene is TRBJ2-5, the V gene TRBV28; 8 nucleotides agree with TRBD1. V lost 4 bases to trimming and J lost 1 base; unmatched junction nucleotides: 11. Germline lookup yields CDR1 MDHEN and CDR2 SYDVKM. The CDR3 loop spans 17 amino acids. CDR3: CASSSLRTGIVQETQYF. Here the CDR3 DNA reads TGTGCCAGCAGTTCCTTAAGGACAGGGATCGTCCAAGAGACCCAGTACTTC. Supplemented by reference TRBV28 and TRBJ2-5, the full variable domain reads DVKVTQSSRYLVKRTGEKVFLECVQDMDHENMFWYRQDPGLGLRLIYFSYDVKMKEKGDIPEGYSVSREKKERFSLILESASTNQTSMYLCASSSLRTGIVQETQYFGPGTRLLVL.

V is TRBV7-6 and J is TRBJ2-2, with D possibly being TRBD2 (6 bases). With 5 bases removed from V and 3 bases from J, the gap between germline ends came to 16 bases. The CDR3 loop spans 16 amino acids. Germline V gives CDR1 SGHVS, CDR2 FNYEAQ. This CDR3 reads CASSATGTLDTGELFF. In nucleotides, the CDR3 is TGTGCCAGCAGCGCAACCGGGACTCTAGACACCGGGGAGCTGTTTTTT. The variable domain in full, completed from reference TRBV7-6 and TRBJ2-2, reads GAGVSQSPRYKVTKRGQDVALRCDPISGHVSLYWYRQALGQGPEFLTYFNYEAQQDKSGLPNDRFSAERPEGSISTLTIQRTEQRDSAMYRCASSATGTLDTGELFFGEGSRLTVL.

The genes are TRBV13 and TRBJ1-2; D gene uncertain. The CDR3 covers 14 residues. CDR1 and CDR2 from the germline V gene are PRHDT and FYEKMQ (reference sequence). V lost 4 bases, J lost 1 base, and 10 bases lay in between. Here the CDR3 DNA reads TGTGCCAGCAGCTCACCTGGGAATAACTATGGCTACACCTTC. This codes for CASSSPGNNYGYTF.

The chain links TRBV15 to TRBJ2-7, with D perhaps assigned TRBD1 or TRBD2 (5 bases each). Germline assignment: CDR1 LNHNV and CDR2 YYDKDF (reference sequence). Trimming removed 0 bases from V and 1 base from J, with 19 bases in between. This CDR3 is 18 amino acids long. The CDR3 bases are TGTGCCACCAGCAGAGATAGGACAAAGAGGACTTTATCCTACGAGCAGTACTTC. This sequence encodes CATSRDRTKRTLSYEQYF.

The V gene is TRBV10-3, the J gene TRBJ1-1, with D tentatively TRBD1 (5 bases). Germline assignment: CDR1 ENHRY and CDR2 SYGVKD. The V and J ends lost 10 bases and 0 bases respectively, with 9 bases between them. The CDR3 totals 12 residues. The CDR3 bases are TGTGCCACGGGGACGGTGAACACTGAAGCTTTCTTT. Its protein product is CATGTVNTEAFF.

The chain employs TRBV7-7 and TRBJ2-5; weak D call: TRBD2 (6 bases). The length of the CDR3 is 15 residues. Germline CDR1 is SSHAT and CDR2 is FNYEAQ (reference sequence). Trimming removed 5 bases at V and 5 bases at J, with 18 bases between. The CDR3 sequence: CASSPRAGTFETQYF. CDR3 coding DNA: TGTGCCAGCAGCCCTCGGGCAGGGACTTTTGAGACCCAGTACTTC. The entire variable domain, with the rest obtained from reference TRBV7-7 and TRBJ2-5, is as follows: GAGVSQSPRYKVTKRGQDVTLRCDPISSHATLYWYQQALGQGPEFLTYFNYEAQPDKSGLPSDRFSAERPEGSISTLTIQRTEQRDSAMYRCASSPRAGTFETQYFGPGTRLLVL.

The V and J genes are TRBV2 and TRBJ1-1; 8 bases are a match to TRBD1. The CDR3 contains 13 residues. Germline-derived CDR1 and CDR2 are SNHLY and FYNNEI. V shed 8 bases and J 1 base; nucleotides not matched to a gene: 3. In nucleotides, the CDR3 is TGTGCCAGCTACGGGACAGGGAACACTGAAGCTTTCTTT. Protein product: CASYGTGNTEAFF.

The V call is TRBV27, the J call TRBJ2-3; D not resolved. V was trimmed by 5 bases and J by 0 bases, leaving 12 bases between them. Germline values: CDR1 MNHEY, CDR2 SMNVEV (reference sequence). This CDR3 is built from 15 residues. CDR3 region: CASSSPRASTDTQYF. In DNA, the CDR3 is TGTGCCAGCAGTAGCCCTAGGGCTAGCACAGATACGCAGTATTTT.

This clone appeared once. The chain joins TRBV7-6 to TRBJ2-3; D is possibly TRBD2 (6 bases). The CDR3 sequence is 15 residues long. Germline CDR1 is SGHVS and CDR2 is FNYEAQ. Trimming removed 3 bases from V and 1 base from J, with 11 bases in between. Here the CDR3 reads CASSLALAGTDTQYF. DNA for the CDR3: TGTGCCAGCAGCTTGGCCTTAGCGGGCACAGATACGCAGTATTTT. Looking up the rest from reference TRBV7-6 and TRBJ2-3 gives the full variable domain: GAGVSQSPRYKVTKRGQDVALRCDPISGHVSLYWYRQALGQGPEFLTYFNYEAQQDKSGLPNDRFSAERPEGSISTLTIQRTEQRDSAMYRCASSLALAGTDTQYFGPGTRLTVL.

The chain uses TRBV18 and TRBJ2-5; TRBD2 aligns across 10 bases. The J segment lost 0 bases and the V segment lost 0 bases, leaving 7 bases of the junction unmatched. The CDR3 is made up of 18 amino acids. Per germline, CDR1 KGHSH and CDR2 LQKENI. The CDR3 region is CASSPPGSSGSYQETQYF. The CDR3 nucleotides are TGTGCCAGCTCACCACCGGGCTCTAGCGGGAGCTACCAAGAGACCCAGTACTTC.

This chain uses TRBV5-1 with TRBJ2-7; 9 bases match TRBD2. The CDR3 is 14 residues long. With 0 bases clipped from V and 5 bases from J, the junction kept 3 bases outside the gene matches. The germline CDR1 and CDR2 sequences are SGHRS and YFSETQ. The CDR3 is CASSLDASGNEQYF. DNA of the CDR3: TGCGCCAGCAGCTTGGATGCTAGCGGGAACGAGCAGTACTTC.

The chain has TRBV15 and TRBJ2-7; 7 positions match TRBD2. Germline V gives CDR1 LNHNV, CDR2 YYDKDF (reference sequence). After removal of 1 base from V and 5 bases from J, the junction contained 14 bases not matched to a gene. The CDR3 is 17 residues long. The CDR3 loop reads CATSRGSLADASHEQYF. As DNA, the CDR3 is TGTGCCACCAGCAGAGGGTCGCTAGCGGACGCCAGTCACGAGCAGTACTTC. Filled out from reference TRBV15 and TRBJ2-7, the complete variable domain reads DAMVIQNPRYQVTQFGKPVTLSCSQTLNHNVMYWYQQKSSQAPKLLFHYYDKDFNNEADTPDNFQSRRPNTSFCFLDIRSPGLGDTAMYLCATSRGSLADASHEQYFGPGTRLTVT.

The rearrangement joins TRBV7-3 to TRBJ2-3; D is undetermined. Trimming left V 4 bases short and J 8 bases short, with 19 bases between. Germline CDR1 SGHTA, CDR2 FQGTGA. This CDR3 contains 15 residues. In DNA form, the CDR3 reads TGTGCCAGCAGCTCGGCCTCTTCGTACTCGGGTACGCAGTATTTT. This sequence encodes CASSSASSYSGTQYF.

The V call is TRBV11-2, the J call TRBJ2-7, with D maybe TRBD2 (5 bases). Germline CDR1 SGHAT, CDR2 FQNNGV. V was pared by 0 bases and J by 13 bases, with 10 bases between. The CDR3 consists of 11 residues. CDR3 sequence (DNA): TGTGCCAGCAGCTTAGAGGACTGGGTTTACTTC. Translation gives CASSLEDWVYF.

The J gene is TRBJ2-3, the V gene TRBV5-1; 15 bases map to TRBD2. Trimming took 0 bases from V and 4 from J; bases not matched to a gene: 6. The CDR3 has 18 residues. The V gene's germline CDR1 is SGHRS and CDR2 YFSETQ. CDR3 sequence (DNA): TGCGCCAGCAGCTTGGGAGGACTAGCGGGAGGGGGCGCAGATACGCAGTATTTT. Translating it yields CASSLGGLAGGGADTQYF.

The chain has TRBV7-3 and TRBJ2-5; tentative D call: TRBD2 (7 bases). V lost 2 bases, J lost 5 bases, and 15 bases lay in between. The CDR3 consists of 15 residues. Germline assignment: CDR1 SGHTA and CDR2 FQGTGA. CDR3 sequence reads: CASSLGRGPTETQYF. Here the CDR3 DNA reads TGTGCCAGCAGCTTAGGGCGGGGGCCCACTGAGACCCAGTACTTC. Complete variable domain (other parts from reference TRBV7-3 and TRBJ2-5): GAGVSQTPSNKVTEKGKYVELRCDPISGHTALYWYRQSLGQGPEFLIYFQGTGAADDSGLPNDRFFAVRPEGSVSTLKIQRTERGDSAVYLCASSLGRGPTETQYFGPGTRLLVL.

The chain combines TRBV6-1 with TRBJ1-3; D remains unclear. Germline V lookup: CDR1 MNHNS, CDR2 SASEGT. With 1 base removed from V and 4 bases from J, the gap between germline ends came to 14 bases. The CDR3 is 16 amino acids. The CDR3 sequence is CASSEGAVRAGNTIYF. DNA of the CDR3: TGTGCCAGCAGTGAAGGGGCAGTTCGTGCGGGAAACACCATATATTTT.

The chain employs TRBV10-3 and TRBJ1-6; perhaps TRBD1 as D (5 bases). The V gene's germline CDR1 is ENHRY and CDR2 SYGVKD. V was trimmed by 4 bases and J by 0 bases, leaving 7 bases between them. The CDR3 is 15 residues long. The CDR3 loop is CAISGQSSYNSPLHF. DNA of the CDR3: TGTGCCATCAGTGGACAGTCCTCCTATAATTCACCCCTCCACTTT.

The chain joins TRBV20-1 to TRBJ2-2; no reliable D call. Trimming pared 3 bases from V and 5 bases from J, leaving 4 bases between. The CDR3 extends over 11 amino acids. The V gene's germline CDR1 is DFQATT and CDR2 SNEGSKA (reference sequence). The CDR3 protein is CSARATGELFF. The CDR3 DNA is TGCAGTGCTAGGGCTACCGGGGAGCTGTTTTTT.

V gene TRBV5-1 combines with J gene TRBJ2-7; D is perhaps TRBD1 (5 bases). In germline, CDR1 is SGHRS, CDR2 YFSETQ. V was cut by 0 bases and J by 2 bases, with 9 bases left in between. The CDR3 sequence is 14 residues long. This chain's CDR3 is CASSLAVRAYEQYF. As DNA, the CDR3 is TGCGCCAGCAGCTTGGCCGTCAGGGCCTACGAGCAGTACTTC.

The chain uses TRBV6-6 and TRBJ2-4, with unresolved D. The CDR3 length is 13 residues. Trimming pared 1 base from V and 7 bases from J, leaving 8 bases between. Germline CDR1 reads MNHNY; CDR2 reads SVGAGI (reference sequence). Here the CDR3 reads CASSYFTRNIQYF. As DNA, the CDR3 is TGTGCCAGCAGTTACTTTACTCGGAACATTCAGTACTTC.

The chain uses TRBV7-3 and TRBJ2-3; D possibly corresponds to TRBD2 (6 bases). The V end lost 4 bases, the J end lost 0 bases, and 23 bases lay between the germline ends. Germline CDR1 SGHTA, CDR2 FQGTGA. This CDR3 comprises 19 residues. CDR3 nucleotide sequence: TGTGCCAGCAGCTCATATAATGGCCCTGGCGGGGCAAGCACAGATACGCAGTATTTT. It is translated as CASSSYNGPGGASTDTQYF.

This clone is a singleton in its sample. This chain connects TRBV14 to TRBJ2-1; 8 bases are a match to TRBD1. CDR3 size: 16 residues. Germline values: CDR1 SGHDN, CDR2 FVKESK. V trimming: 0 bases; J trimming: 6 bases; junction bases outside the gene matches: 7. In DNA form, the CDR3 reads TGTGCCAGCAGCCAAGACAGGGGGCAGAGGGGCAATGAGCAGTTCTTC. As protein: CASSQDRGQRGNEQFF.

The rearrangement links TRBV6-4 to TRBJ1-1; D ambiguous. The length of the CDR3 is 12 residues. Germline V gene lookup returns CDR1 MRHNA and CDR2 SNTAGT. V shed 2 bases and J shed 6 bases, with 7 bases lying between them. CDR3 residues: CASSDRSAEAFF. CDR3 sequence (DNA): TGTGCCAGCAGTGACCGATCCGCTGAAGCTTTCTTT.